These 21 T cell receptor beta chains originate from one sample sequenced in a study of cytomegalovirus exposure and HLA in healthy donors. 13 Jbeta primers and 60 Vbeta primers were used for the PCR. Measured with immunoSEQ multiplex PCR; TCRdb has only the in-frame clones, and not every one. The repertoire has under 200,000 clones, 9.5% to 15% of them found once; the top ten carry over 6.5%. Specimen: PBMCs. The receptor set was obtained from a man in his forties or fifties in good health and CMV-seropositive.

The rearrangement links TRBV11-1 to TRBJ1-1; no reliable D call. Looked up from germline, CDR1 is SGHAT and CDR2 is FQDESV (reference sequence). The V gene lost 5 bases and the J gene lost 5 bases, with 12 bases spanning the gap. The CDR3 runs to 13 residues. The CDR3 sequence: CASSRNIETEAFF. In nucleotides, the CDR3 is TGTGCCAGCAGCCGCAATATTGAGACTGAAGCTTTCTTT.

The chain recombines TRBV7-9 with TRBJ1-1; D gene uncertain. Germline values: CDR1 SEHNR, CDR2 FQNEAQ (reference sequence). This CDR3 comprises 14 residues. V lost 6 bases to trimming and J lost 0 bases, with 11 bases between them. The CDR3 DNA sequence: TGTGCCAGCAGACTCCAGACACTGAACACTGAAGCTTTCTTT. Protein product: CASRLQTLNTEAFF.

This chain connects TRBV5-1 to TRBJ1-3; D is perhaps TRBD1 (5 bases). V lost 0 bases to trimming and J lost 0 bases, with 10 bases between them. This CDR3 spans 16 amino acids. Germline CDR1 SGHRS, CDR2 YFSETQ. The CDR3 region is CASSLGQGSSGNTIYF. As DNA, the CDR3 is TGCGCCAGCAGCTTGGGCCAGGGAAGCTCTGGAAACACCATATATTTT.

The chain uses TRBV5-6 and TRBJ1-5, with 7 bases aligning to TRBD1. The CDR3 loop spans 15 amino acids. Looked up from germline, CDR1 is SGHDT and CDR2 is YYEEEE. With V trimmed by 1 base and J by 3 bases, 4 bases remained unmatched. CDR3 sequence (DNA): TGTGCCAGCAGCTTGCCCGACAGGGCCAATCAGCCCCAGCATTTT. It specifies CASSLPDRANQPQHF.

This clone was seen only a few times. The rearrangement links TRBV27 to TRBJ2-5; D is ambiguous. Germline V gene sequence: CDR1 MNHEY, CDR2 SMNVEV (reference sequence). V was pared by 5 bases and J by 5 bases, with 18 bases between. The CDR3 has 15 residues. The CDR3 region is CASSNSPRRWETQYF. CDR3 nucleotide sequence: TGTGCCAGCAGTAACAGCCCAAGACGGTGGGAGACCCAGTACTTC.

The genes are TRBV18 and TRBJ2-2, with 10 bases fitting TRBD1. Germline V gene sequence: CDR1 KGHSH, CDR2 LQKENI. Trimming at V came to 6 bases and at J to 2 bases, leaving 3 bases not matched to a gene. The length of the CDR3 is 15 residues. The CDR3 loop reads CASSQTGGNTGELFF. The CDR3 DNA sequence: TGTGCCAGCTCCCAGACAGGGGGCAACACCGGGGAGCTGTTTTTT. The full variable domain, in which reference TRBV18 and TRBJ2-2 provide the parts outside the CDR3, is NAGVMQNPRHLVRRRGQEARLRCSPMKGHSHVYWYRQLPEEGLKFMVYLQKENIIDESGMPKERFSAEFPKEGPSILRIQQVVRGDSAAYFCASSQTGGNTGELFFGEGSRLTVL.

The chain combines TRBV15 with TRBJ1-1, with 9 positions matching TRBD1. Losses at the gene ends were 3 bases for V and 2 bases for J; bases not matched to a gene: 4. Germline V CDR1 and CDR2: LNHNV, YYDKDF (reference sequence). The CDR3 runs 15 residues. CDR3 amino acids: CATSSRTGDNTEAFF. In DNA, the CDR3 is TGTGCCACCAGCAGTCGGACAGGGGATAACACTGAAGCTTTCTTT.

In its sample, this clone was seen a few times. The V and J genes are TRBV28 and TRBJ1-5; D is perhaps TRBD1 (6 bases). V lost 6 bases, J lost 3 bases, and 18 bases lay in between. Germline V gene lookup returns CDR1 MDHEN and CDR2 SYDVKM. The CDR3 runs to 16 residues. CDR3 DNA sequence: TGTGCCAGCAGCGTAGGGGGGGCCTCCCTCAATCAGCCCCAGCATTTT. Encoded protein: CASSVGGASLNQPQHF.

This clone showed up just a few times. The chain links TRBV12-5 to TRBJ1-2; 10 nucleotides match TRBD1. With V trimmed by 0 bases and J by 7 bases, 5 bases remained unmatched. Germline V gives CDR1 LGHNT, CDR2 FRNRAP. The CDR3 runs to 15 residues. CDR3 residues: CASGLVGQGTGGYTF. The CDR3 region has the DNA TGTGCTAGTGGTTTGGTGGGACAGGGGACTGGTGGCTACACCTTC.

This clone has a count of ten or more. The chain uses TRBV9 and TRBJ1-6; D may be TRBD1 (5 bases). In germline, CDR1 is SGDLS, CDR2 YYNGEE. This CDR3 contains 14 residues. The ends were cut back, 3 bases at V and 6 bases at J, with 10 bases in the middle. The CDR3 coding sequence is TGTGCCAGCAGCGCCCAGACAGCTAATTCACCCCTCCACTTT. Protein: CASSAQTANSPLHF.

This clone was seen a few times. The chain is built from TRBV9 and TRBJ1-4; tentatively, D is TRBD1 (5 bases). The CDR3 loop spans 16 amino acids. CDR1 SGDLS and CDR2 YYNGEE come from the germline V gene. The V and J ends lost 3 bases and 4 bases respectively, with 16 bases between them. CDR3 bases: TGTGCCAGCAGCGGCGAACCGGGACTGAGTAATGAAAAACTGTTTTTT. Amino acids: CASSGEPGLSNEKLFF.

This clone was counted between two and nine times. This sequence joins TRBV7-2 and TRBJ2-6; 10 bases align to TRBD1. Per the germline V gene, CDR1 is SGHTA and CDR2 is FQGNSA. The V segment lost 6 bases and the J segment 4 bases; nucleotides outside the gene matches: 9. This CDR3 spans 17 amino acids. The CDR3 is CASSPPGQGSGANVLTF. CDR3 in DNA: TGTGCCAGCAGTCCCCCGGGACAGGGGTCCGGGGCCAACGTCCTGACTTTC.

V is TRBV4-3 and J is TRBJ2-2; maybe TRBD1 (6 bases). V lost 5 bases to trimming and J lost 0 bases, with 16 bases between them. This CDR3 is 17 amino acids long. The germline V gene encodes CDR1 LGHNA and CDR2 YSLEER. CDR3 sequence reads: CASSFQRGSTNTGELFF. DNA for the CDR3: TGCGCCAGCAGCTTCCAAAGGGGGTCAACGAACACCGGGGAGCTGTTTTTT.

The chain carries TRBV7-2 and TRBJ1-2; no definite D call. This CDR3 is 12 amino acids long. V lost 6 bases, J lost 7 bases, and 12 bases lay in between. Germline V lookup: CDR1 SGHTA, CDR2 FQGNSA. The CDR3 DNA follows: TGTGCCAGCAGTCTGGAGTATCGTGGCTACACCTTC. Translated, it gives CASSLEYRGYTF.

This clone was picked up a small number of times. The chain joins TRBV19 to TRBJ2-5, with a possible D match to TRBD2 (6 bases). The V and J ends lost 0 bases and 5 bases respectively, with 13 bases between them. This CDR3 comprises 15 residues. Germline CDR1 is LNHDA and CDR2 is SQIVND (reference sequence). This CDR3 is CASSIDATRGETQYF. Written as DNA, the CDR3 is TGTGCCAGTAGTATAGATGCGACTAGGGGTGAGACCCAGTACTTC.

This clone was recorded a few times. The CDR3 nucleotides are TGTGCCAGTAGTTCTCCGGGGGTAAGTCAGCCCCAGCATTTT. Its translation: CASSSPGVSQPQHF. The chain uses TRBV19 and TRBJ1-5; TRBD1 is a possible D gene (5 bases). This CDR3 comprises 14 residues. CDR1 is LNHDA, CDR2 SQIVND, per germline (reference sequence). V shed 5 bases and J shed 6 bases, with 14 bases lying between them.

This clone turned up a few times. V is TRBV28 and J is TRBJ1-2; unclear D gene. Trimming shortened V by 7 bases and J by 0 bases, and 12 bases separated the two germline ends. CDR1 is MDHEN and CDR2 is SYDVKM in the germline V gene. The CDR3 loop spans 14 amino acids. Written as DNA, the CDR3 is TGTGCCAGCACCAGCGCAACACCTAACTATGGCTACACCTTC. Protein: CASTSATPNYGYTF.

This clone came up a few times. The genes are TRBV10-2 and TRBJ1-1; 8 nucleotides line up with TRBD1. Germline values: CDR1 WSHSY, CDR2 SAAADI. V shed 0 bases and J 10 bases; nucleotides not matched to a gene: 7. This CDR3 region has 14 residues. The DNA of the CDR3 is TGCGCCAGCAGTGAGTCGGGAACAGGGGGTCGAGCTTTCTTT. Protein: CASSESGTGGRAFF.

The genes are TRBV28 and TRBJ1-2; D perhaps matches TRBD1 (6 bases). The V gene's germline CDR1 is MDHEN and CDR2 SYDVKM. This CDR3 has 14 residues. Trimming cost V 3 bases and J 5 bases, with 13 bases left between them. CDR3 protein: CASSLGAFPYGYTF. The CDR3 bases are TGTGCCAGCAGTTTGGGGGCATTTCCTTATGGCTACACCTTC.

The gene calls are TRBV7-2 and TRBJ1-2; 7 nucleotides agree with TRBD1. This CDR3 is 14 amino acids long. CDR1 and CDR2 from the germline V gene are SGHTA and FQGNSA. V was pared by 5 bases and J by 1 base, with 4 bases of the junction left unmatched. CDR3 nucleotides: TGTGCCAGCAGCCAAAGGGACAGTAACTATGGCTACACCTTC. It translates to CASSQRDSNYGYTF.

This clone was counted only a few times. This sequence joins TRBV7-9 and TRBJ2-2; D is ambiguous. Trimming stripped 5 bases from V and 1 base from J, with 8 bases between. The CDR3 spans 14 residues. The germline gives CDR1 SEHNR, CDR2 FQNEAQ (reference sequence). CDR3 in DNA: TGTGCCAGCAGCCCCCTCGTGAACACCGGGGAGCTGTTTTTT. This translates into CASSPLVNTGELFF.